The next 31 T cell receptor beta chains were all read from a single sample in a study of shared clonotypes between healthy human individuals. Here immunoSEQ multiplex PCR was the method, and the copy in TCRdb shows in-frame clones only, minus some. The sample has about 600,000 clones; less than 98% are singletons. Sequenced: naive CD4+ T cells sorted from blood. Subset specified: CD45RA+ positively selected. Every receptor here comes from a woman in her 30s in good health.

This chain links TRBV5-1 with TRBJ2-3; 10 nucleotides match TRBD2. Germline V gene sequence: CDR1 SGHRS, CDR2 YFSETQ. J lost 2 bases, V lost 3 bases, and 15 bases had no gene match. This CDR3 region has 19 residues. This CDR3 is CASSYKTGVLAGDTDTQYF. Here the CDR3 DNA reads TGCGCCAGCAGCTATAAAACGGGGGTTCTAGCGGGAGACACAGATACGCAGTATTTT.

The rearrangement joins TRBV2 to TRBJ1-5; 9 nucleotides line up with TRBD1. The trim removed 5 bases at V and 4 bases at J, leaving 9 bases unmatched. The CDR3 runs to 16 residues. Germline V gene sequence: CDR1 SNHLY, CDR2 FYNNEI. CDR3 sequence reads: CASSPNRGLGNQPQHF. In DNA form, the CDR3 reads TGTGCCAGCAGTCCTAACAGGGGGCTCGGTAATCAGCCCCAGCATTTT.

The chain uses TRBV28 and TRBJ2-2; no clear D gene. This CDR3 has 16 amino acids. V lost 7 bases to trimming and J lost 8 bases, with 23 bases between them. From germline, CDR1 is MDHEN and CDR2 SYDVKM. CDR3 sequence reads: CASTPTGGSLVGELFF. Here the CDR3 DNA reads TGTGCCAGCACCCCGACCGGTGGCAGCCTTGTTGGGGAGCTGTTTTTT.

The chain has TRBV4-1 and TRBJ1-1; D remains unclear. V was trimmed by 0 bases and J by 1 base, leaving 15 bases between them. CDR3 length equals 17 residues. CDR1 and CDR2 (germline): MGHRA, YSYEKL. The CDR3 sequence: CASSQDKAGSRNTEAFF. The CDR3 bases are TGCGCCAGCAGCCAAGATAAGGCGGGGAGCAGGAACACTGAAGCTTTCTTT.

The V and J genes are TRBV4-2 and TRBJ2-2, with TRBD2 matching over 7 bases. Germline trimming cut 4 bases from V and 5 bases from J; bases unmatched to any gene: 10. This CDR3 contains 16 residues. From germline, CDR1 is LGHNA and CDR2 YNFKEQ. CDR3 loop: CASSRPGRGGTGELFF. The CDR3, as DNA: TGTGCCAGCAGCCGCCCTGGGCGCGGGGGAACCGGGGAGCTGTTTTTT.

Written as DNA, the CDR3 is TGTGCCAGCAGCCCTCAAGCCGGATCTGGAAACACCATATATTTT. Its protein product is CASSPQAGSGNTIYF. V is TRBV7-9 and J is TRBJ1-3; D is unresolved. The CDR3 runs 15 residues. Trimming shortened V by 5 bases and J by 1 base, and 12 bases separated the two germline ends. Germline-derived CDR1 and CDR2 are SEHNR and FQNEAQ (reference sequence).

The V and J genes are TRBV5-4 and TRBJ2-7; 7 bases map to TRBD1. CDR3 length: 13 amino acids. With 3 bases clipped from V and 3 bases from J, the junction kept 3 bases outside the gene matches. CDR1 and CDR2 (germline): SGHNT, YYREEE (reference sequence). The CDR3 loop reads CASSSGTVYEQYF. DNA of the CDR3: TGTGCCAGCAGCTCGGGGACAGTCTACGAGCAGTACTTC.

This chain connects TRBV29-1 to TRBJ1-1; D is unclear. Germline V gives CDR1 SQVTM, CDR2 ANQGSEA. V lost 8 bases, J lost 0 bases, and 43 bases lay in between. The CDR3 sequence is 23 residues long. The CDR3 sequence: CSSEYFRPALQGRDFYMNTEAFF. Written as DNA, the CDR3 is TGCAGCTCGGAATACTTTAGGCCCGCGCTCCAAGGGCGAGACTTTTACATGAACACTGAAGCTTTCTTT.

This CDR3 reads CASSLRSSGVRGLYEQYF. Written as DNA, the CDR3 is TGTGCCAGCAGTTTACGGTCTAGCGGGGTTCGGGGTTTGTACGAGCAGTACTTC. V usage is TRBV28 and J usage is TRBJ2-5; 9 bases match TRBD2. The closer fit of TRBJ2-7 to the DNA end suggests the J call may be wrong. The CDR3 has 18 residues. Per the germline V gene, CDR1 is MDHEN and CDR2 is SYDVKM.

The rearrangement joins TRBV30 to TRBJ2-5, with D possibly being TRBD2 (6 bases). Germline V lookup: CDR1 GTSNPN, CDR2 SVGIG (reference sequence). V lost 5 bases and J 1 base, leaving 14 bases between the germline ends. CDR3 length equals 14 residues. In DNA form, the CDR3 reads TGTGCCTGGGGTCTCAAACTAGCCCAAGAGACCCAGTACTTC. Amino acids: CAWGLKLAQETQYF. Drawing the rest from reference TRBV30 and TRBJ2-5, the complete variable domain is SQTIHQWPATLVQPVGSPLSLECTVEGTSNPNLYWYRQAAGRGLQLLFYSVGIGQISSEVPQNLSASRPQDRQFILSSKKLLLSDSGFYLCAWGLKLAQETQYFGPGTRLLVL.

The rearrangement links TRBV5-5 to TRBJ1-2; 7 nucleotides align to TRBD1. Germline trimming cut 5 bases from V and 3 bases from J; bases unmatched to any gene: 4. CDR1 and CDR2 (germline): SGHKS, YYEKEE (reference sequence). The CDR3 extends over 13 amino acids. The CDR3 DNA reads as TGTGCCAGCAGATTTACAGGGGACTATGGCTACACCTTC. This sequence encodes CASRFTGDYGYTF.

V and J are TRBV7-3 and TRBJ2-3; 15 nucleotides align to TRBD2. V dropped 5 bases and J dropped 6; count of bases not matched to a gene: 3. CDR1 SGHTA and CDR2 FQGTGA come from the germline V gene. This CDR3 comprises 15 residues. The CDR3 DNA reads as TGTGCCAGCAGCGGACTAGCGGGAGGGCGGGATACGCAGTATTTT. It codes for CASSGLAGGRDTQYF.

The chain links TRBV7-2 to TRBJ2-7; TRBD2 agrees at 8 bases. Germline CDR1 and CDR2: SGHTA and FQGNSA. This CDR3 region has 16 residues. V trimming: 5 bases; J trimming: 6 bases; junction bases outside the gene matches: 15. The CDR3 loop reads CASSPLAGGPSGEQYF. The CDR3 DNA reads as TGTGCCAGCAGCCCCCTGGCGGGAGGCCCCTCCGGCGAGCAGTACTTC.

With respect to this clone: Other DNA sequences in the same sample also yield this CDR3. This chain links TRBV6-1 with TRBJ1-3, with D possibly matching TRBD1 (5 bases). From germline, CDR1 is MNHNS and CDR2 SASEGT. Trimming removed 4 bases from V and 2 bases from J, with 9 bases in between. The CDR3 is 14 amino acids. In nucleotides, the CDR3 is TGTGCCAGCAGTGGGGGGACGGCTGGAAACACCATATATTTT. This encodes CASSGGTAGNTIYF.

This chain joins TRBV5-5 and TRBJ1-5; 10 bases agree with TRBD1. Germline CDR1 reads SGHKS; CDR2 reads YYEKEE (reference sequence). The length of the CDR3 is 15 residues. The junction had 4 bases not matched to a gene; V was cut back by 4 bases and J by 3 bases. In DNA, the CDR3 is TGTGCCAGCAGCAACGACAGGGGGCCCAATCAGCCCCAGCATTTT. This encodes CASSNDRGPNQPQHF.

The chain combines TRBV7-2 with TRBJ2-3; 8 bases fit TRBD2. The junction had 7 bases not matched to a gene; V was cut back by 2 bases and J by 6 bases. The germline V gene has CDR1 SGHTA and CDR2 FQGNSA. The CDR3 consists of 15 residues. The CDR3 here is CASSLTASGWDTQYF. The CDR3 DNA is TGTGCCAGCAGCTTAACGGCTAGCGGGTGGGATACGCAGTATTTT.

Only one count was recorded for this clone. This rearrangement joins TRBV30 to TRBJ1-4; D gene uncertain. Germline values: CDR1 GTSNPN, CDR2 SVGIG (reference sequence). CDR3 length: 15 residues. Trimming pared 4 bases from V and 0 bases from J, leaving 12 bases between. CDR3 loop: CAWTDLISTNEKLFF. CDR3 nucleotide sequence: TGTGCCTGGACCGACCTGATTTCAACTAATGAAAAACTGTTTTTT.

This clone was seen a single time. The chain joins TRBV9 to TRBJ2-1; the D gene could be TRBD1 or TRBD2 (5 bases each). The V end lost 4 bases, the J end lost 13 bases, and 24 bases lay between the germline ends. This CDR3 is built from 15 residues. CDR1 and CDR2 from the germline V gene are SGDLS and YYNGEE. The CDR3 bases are TGTGCCAGCAGCCGCCTTGACATGAGCGTGGGGGTACAGTTCTTC. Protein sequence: CASSRLDMSVGVQFF.

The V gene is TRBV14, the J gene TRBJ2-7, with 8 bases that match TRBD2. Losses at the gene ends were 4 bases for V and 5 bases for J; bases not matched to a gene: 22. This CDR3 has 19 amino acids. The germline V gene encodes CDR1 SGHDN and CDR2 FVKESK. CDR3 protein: CASSRLIPLREEVYDEQYF. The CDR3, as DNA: TGTGCCAGCAGCCGCCTCATTCCGCTGCGGGAGGAGGTTTATGACGAGCAGTACTTC.

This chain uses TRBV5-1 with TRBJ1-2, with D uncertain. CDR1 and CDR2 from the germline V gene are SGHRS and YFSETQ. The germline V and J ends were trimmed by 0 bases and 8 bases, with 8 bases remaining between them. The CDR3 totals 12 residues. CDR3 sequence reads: CASSLVGEGYTF. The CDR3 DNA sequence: TGCGCCAGCAGCTTGGTTGGGGAAGGCTACACCTTC. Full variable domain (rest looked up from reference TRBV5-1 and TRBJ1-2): KAGVTQTPRYLIKTRGQQVTLSCSPISGHRSVSWYQQTPGQGLQFLFEYFSETQRNKGNFPGRFSGRQFSNSRSEMNVSTLELGDSALYLCASSLVGEGYTFGSGTRLTVV.

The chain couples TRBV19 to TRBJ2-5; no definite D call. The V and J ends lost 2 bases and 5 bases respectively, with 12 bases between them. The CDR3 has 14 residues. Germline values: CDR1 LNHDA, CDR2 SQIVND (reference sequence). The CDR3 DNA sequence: TGTGCCAGTAGTATACGCCAGAGATGGGAGACCCAGTACTTC. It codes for CASSIRQRWETQYF.

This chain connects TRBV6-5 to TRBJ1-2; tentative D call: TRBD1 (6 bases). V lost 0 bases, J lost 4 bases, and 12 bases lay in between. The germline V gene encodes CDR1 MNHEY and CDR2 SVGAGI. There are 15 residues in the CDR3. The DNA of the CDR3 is TGTGCCAGCAGTTACTCGACAGGCTTTGGCTATGGCTACACCTTC. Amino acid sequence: CASSYSTGFGYGYTF.

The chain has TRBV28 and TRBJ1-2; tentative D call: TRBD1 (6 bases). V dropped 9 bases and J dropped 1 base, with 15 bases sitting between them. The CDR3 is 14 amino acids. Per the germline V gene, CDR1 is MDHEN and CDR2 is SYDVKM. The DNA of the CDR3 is TGTGCCAGTGTCGGGAGGGGGGGTAACTATGGCTACACCTTC. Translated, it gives CASVGRGGNYGYTF.

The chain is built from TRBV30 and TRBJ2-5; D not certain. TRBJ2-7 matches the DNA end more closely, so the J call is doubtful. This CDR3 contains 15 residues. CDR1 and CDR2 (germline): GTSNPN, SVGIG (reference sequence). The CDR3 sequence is CAWSGGRSLRDEQYF. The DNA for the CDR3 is TGTGCCTGGAGTGGTGGTAGATCGCTTAGGGACGAGCAGTACTTC.

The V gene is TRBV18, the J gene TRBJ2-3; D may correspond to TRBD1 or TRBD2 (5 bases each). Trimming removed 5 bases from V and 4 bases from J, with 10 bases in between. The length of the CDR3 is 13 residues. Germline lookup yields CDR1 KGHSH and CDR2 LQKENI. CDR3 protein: CASSSVGADTQYF. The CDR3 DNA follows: TGTGCCAGCTCATCCGTGGGGGCAGATACGCAGTATTTT.

As DNA, the CDR3 is TGTGCCAGCAGTTACTGGGGGGGAGCGGAGACCCAGTACTTC. Encoded protein: CASSYWGGAETQYF. J is TRBJ2-5 and V is TRBV6-5, with 7 bases aligning to TRBD2. This CDR3 is 14 amino acids long. V shed 1 base and J 5 bases; nucleotides not matched to a gene: 4. In germline, CDR1 is MNHEY, CDR2 SVGAGI.

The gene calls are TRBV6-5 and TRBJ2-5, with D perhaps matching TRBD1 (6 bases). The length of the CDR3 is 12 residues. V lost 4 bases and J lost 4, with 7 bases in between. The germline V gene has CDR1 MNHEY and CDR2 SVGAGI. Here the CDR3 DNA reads TGTGCCAGCAGTTTCAGGGGAGAGACCCAGTACTTC. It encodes CASSFRGETQYF.

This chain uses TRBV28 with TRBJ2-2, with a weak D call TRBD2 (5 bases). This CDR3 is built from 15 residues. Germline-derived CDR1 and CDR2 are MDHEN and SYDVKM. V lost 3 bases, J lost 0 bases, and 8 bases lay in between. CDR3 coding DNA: TGTGCCAGCAGTTTCGCGGGCGCGAACACCGGGGAGCTGTTTTTT. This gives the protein CASSFAGANTGELFF.

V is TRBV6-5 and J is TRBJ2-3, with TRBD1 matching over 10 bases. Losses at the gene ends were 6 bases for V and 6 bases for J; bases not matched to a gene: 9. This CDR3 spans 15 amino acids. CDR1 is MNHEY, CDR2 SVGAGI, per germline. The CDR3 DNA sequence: TGTGCCAGCAGCCTCGGGGACAGGGGCTCGGATACGCAGTATTTT. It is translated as CASSLGDRGSDTQYF.

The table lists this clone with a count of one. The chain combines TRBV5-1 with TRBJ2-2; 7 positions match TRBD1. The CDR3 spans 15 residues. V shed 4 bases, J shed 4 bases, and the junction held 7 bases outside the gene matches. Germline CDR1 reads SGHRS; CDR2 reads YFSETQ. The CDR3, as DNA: TGCGCCAGCAGCCCCTCTGACAGGGTCACCGGGGAGCTGTTTTTT. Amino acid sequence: CASSPSDRVTGELFF.

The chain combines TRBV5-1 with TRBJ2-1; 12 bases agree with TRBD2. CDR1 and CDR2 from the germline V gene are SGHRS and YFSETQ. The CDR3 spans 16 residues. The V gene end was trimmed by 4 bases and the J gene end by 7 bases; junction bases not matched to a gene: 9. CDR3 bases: TGCGCCAGCAGCACGACTAGCGGGAGCTGGCGGAATGAGCAGTTCTTC. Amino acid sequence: CASSTTSGSWRNEQFF.